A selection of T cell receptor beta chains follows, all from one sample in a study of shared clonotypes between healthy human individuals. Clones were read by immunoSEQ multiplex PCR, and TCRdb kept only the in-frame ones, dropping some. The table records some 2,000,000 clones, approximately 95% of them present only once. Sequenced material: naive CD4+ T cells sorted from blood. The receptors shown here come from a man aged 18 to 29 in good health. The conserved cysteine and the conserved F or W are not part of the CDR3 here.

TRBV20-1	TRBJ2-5	SAEQGSKY
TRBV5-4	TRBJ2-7	ASSPSGTGPRLQY
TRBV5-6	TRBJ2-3	ASSLGVYPRADTQY
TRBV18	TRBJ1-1	ASSPLPPNPTAEAF
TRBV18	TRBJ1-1	ASSPRRSGRDTEAF
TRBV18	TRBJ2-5	ASSPRRVAGEQETQY
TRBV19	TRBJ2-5	ASSPIGSSIETQY
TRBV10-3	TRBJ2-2	ALSTRETGELF
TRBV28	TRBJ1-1	ASSTLPASAF
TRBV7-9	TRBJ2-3	ASSLLSGGDTDTQY
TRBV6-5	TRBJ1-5	ASSSIKGDGNQPQH
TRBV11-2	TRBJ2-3	ASSSRRLSTQY
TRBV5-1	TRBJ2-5	ASSPPHREAQETQY
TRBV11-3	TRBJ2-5	ASSSRGAGGRETQY
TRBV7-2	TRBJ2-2	ASSLALAPGELF
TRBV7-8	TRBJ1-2	ASSGPGQPYGYT
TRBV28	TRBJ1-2	ASNTGQGNYGYT
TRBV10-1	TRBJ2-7	ASSDGTFEQY
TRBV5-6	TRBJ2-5	ASSKPGWYQETQY
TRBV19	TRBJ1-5	ASRGPGTGNQPQH
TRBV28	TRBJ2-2	ASRQTGIDTGELF
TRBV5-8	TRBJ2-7	ASTVDGTYEQY
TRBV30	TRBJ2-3	AWTLSGGTDTQY
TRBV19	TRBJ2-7	ASSIGLPWVEQY
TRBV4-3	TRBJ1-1	ASSQEAGSLMNTEAF
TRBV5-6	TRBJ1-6	ASSLLQGGPSSPLH
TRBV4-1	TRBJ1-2	ASSPAGATSNYGYT
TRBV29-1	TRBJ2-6	SVERTGANVLT
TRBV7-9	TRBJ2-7	ASSFSGSYEQY